This TCR beta chain originates from a study of OX40 agonist ivuxolimab in advanced cancers. With respect to the entire study: Ivuxolimab, which targeted the costimulatory receptor OX40 (CD134), was an agonistic, fully human IgG2 monoclonal antibody. Patients were allowed to have had prior anti-PD-1, anti-PD-L1 or anti-CTLA-4 therapy, and around 43% of the dose-escalation patients had been treated with checkpoint inhibitors. A male proportion of approximately 83% and a mean age of about 60 years, ranging from 23 to 79, were recorded for the dose-escalation cohort. Peripheral TCRbeta sequencing was intended to test whether TCR sequence diversity was altered and clonal T-cell expansion was caused by ivuxolimab. Partial responses were achieved by three dose-escalation patients, of whom one had hepatocellular carcinoma and two had cutaneous melanoma. Intravenous ivuxolimab was administered to patients every 2 weeks at six dose levels: 0.01, 0.1, 0.3, 1.5, 3 and 10 mg/kg. Among the 50 to 55 dose-escalation patients, 19 had hepatocellular carcinoma, roughly 15 melanoma, 9 renal cell carcinoma and 9 head and neck cancer. The paper describes the monotherapy dose-escalation part (N of about 52 patients) of the phase I trial of ivuxolimab.

The trial excluded patients who had a history of autoimmune disease or who were on systemic immunosuppression. In every dose cohort, peripheral blood was drawn for TCR sequencing at baseline, cycle 4 day 1, and cycle 7 day 1. Samples came from an open-label, multicenter, first-in-human phase I dose-escalation trial of ivuxolimab. Adults with locally advanced or metastatic head and neck squamous cell, hepatocellular, melanoma or renal cell carcinoma were enrolled in the trial. Before TCR sequencing, CD4+ and CD8+ T cells were separately sorted from peripheral blood. This clone was picked up one time. There is no known antigen for this receptor. It has no much larger one-base neighbor in the sample; base qualities were not kept. Beyond this particular receptor, the publication reports: After ivuxolimab, expanded clones were on average more numerous among CD8+ T cells than among CD4+ T cells. In partial responders in the 0.1-3.0 mg/kg groups, normalized peripheral clonal expansion was found to be among the lowest, especially among CD8+ T cells. At doses of 0.1 to 3.0 mg/kg, clonal expansion of both CD4+ and CD8+ T cells in blood was seen between baseline and week 6. Low levels of normalized T-cell clonal expansion were also shown by some nonresponding patients. Which antigens the clonally expanded peripheral T cells were specific for was not determined.

Genomic DNA was extracted from sorted cells for sequencing of the TCRbeta CDR3 region. The immunoSEQ Assay was used for sequencing of TCRbeta CDR3 regions. TCRdb took this table from immuneACCESS and kept in-frame rearrangements with V and J called. Such tables lack part of the clones; where checked against another copy, unresolved V genes explain under half of the gap, and the rest is unexplained. Here the sample has almost 45,000 clones; roughly 87% occur a single time. The ten largest clones represent around 20% of the sample. From the cysteine up to the phenylalanine, the CDR3 has a length of 14 residues. Only the CDR3 portion is preserved as DNA: 42 bases, with reading frame beginning at the first base. Ends trimmed: V by 5 bases, J by 5 bases; bases unmatched to a gene: 6. CDR1 SEHNR and CDR2 FQNEAQ are derived from the germline V gene (reference sequence).

The rearranged chain carries TRBV7-9 and TRBJ2-3; 8 junctional bases match TRBD1. The material was CD4+ or CD8+ T cells sorted from blood, obtained in a trial of the OX40 agonist ivuxolimab. The sequence came from an adult with an advanced solid tumor such as melanoma, head and neck, liver or kidney cancer. The bases are TGTGCCAGCAGCCAGGACAGGGTGAAAGATACGCAGTATTTT. Translation gives CASSQDRVKDTQYF.